This TCR beta chain was captured in a study of shared clonotypes between healthy human individuals. The naive CD8 fraction comprised CD45RO-negative cells positively selected for CCR7 and excluded terminally differentiated effector memory CD45RA+ cells. The assay was immunoSEQ multiplex PCR, and TCRdb's table has in-frame clones only and misses some. This table holds roughly 2,000,000 clones, 93% found once. This CDR3 comprises 14 residues. J was trimmed by 7 bases and V by 3 bases; bases with no gene match: 4. In germline, CDR1 is SGDLS, CDR2 YYNGEE. V is TRBV9 and J is TRBJ2-1; TRBD2 agrees at 10 bases. The sample was naive CD8+ T cells from PBMCs. This TCR was sampled from a man aged 18 to 30 in good health. Some clones in this sample may be carry-over from other donors' samples. The CDR3 here is CASSGGTSVNEQFF. The CDR3 region has the DNA TGTGCCAGCAGCGGCGGGACTAGCGTGAATGAGCAGTTCTTC.